Listed below are T cell receptor beta chains from one sample, sequenced in a study of regulatory T cells in long-lasting Graves disease. TCRdb used MiXCR to reprocess the multiplex PCR reads, holding one entry per CDR3 protein. The profile shows some 370,000 distinct CDR3 sequences, roughly 20% of them singletons. The sequences come from peripheral blood mononuclear cells (PBMCs), collected when the disease was refractory, from a patient treated with antithyroid drugs. These receptors came from a female donor with Graves disease. Each CDR3 is given with its conserved first and last residue. The D gene is left open where the match is weak. The size of a clone is reported for some rows only, either as once, few or many, or as a class for expanded clones.

clone size	D gene	V gene	J gene	CDR3 protein	CDR3 DNA
few	TRBD2	TRBV11-2	TRBJ2-1	CASSGTSGAPYNEQFF	TGTGCCAGCAGTGGGACTAGCGGAGCCCCGTACAATGAGCAGTTCTTC
once	.	TRBV12-3/TRBV12-4	TRBJ1-3	CASTTSGESGNTIYF	TGTGCCAGCACTACGAGTGGTGAATCTGGAAACACCATATATTTT
.	TRBD1	TRBV12-3/TRBV12-4	TRBJ2-3	CASSGQGPTDTQYF	TGTGCCAGCAGTGGACAGGGTCCCACAGATACGCAGTATTTT
.	.	TRBV19	TRBJ2-3	CASSIGSRPSTDTQYF	TGTGCCAGTAGTATAGGCAGTCGACCGAGCACAGATACGCAGTATTTT
few	.	TRBV28	TRBJ2-2	CASSSRTTENTGELFF	TGTGCCAGCAGTTCCCGGACGACAGAAAACACCGGGGAGCTGTTTTTT
many	.	TRBV6-5	TRBJ2-7	CASSYRSRDPAYEQYF	TGTGCCAGCAGTTACCGGTCAAGGGACCCAGCCTACGAGCAGTACTTC
.	.	TRBV9	TRBJ1-5	CASSVDLNQPQHF	TGTGCCAGCAGCGTAGATTTGAATCAGCCCCAGCATTTT
many	.	TRBV6-2/TRBV6-3	TRBJ2-7	CASSYDRRTEQYF	TGTGCCAGCAGTTATGACAGGAGAACCGAGCAGTACTTC
.	.	TRBV19	TRBJ1-1	CASSIRRHTEAFF	TGTGCCAGTAGTATACGACGGCACACTGAAGCTTTCTTT
many	.	TRBV24-1	TRBJ1-5	CATSAPGVNQPQHF	TGTGCCACCAGTGCCCCGGGGGTGAATCAGCCCCAGCATTTT
few	.	TRBV7-9	TRBJ1-6	CASSSGQQNSPLHF	TGTGCCAGCAGTTCAGGACAGCAGAATTCACCCCTCCACTTT
many	.	TRBV20-1	TRBJ2-5	CSARPGLGETQYF	TGCAGTGCTAGACCCGGGCTGGGAGAGACCCAGTACTTC
few	.	TRBV9	TRBJ2-7	CASSVALLTEQYF	TGTGCCAGCAGCGTAGCTCTGTTGACCGAGCAGTACTTC
.	TRBD2	TRBV28	TRBJ2-2	CASSKLARTGELFF	TGTGCCAGCAGTAAACTAGCGCGCACCGGGGAGCTGTTTTTT
.	TRBD2	TRBV27	TRBJ2-1	CASSPPTGTSSYNEQFF	TGTGCCAGCAGTCCGCCTACCGGGACTAGCTCCTACAATGAGCAGTTCTTC
.	.	TRBV19	TRBJ2-1	CASSIPLDLDEQFF	TGTGCCAGTAGTATCCCACTAGATTTGGATGAGCAGTTCTTC
few	TRBD2	TRBV5-1	TRBJ2-7	CASSLTSGTGGEQYF	TGCGCCAGCAGCTTGACTAGCGGGACCGGGGGAGAGCAGTACTTC
few	.	TRBV6-2/TRBV6-3	TRBJ2-7	CASSYDGFSYEQYF	TGTGCCAGCAGTTACGACGGTTTCTCCTACGAGCAGTACTTC
.	TRBD2	TRBV6-1	TRBJ2-7	CASSLGTSGTYEQCF	TGTGCCAGCAGCCTAGGGACTAGCGGGACCTACGAGCAGTGCTTC
few	.	TRBV10-3	TRBJ2-7	CAISEVGGVVTTVYEQYF	TGTGCCATCAGTGAAGTTGGCGGGGTCGTAACCACGGTATACGAGCAGTACTTC
many	TRBD2	TRBV20-1	TRBJ2-7	CSARDAGEASEQYF	TGCAGTGCTAGAGACGCGGGAGAGGCCAGCGAGCAGTACTTC
.	.	TRBV13	TRBJ2-3	CASSFLFGGSTDTQYF	TGTGCCAGCAGCTTTCTGTTCGGGGGTAGCACAGATACGCAGTATTTT
few	TRBD1	TRBV30	TRBJ2-2	CAWSVRQGGTGELFF	TGTGCCTGGAGTGTGCGACAGGGCGGCACCGGGGAGCTGTTTTTT
few	.	TRBV7-9	TRBJ2-7	CASSARGFPYEQYF	TGTGCCAGCAGCGCCCGGGGGTTCCCCTACGAGCAGTACTTC
.	TRBD2	TRBV3-1	TRBJ2-7	CASSTLGAGGYEQYF	TGTGCCAGCAGCACCCTGGGCGCGGGGGGCTACGAGCAGTACTTC
.	.	TRBV14	TRBJ2-7	CASSQGGHPSYEQYF	TGTGCCAGCAGCCAAGGTGGCCACCCCTCCTACGAGCAGTACTTC
many	.	TRBV28	TRBJ2-7	CASRELGSYEQYF	TGTGCCAGCAGGGAGCTGGGCTCCTACGAGCAGTACTTC
few	.	TRBV6-1	TRBJ2-7	CASTRSRGTEQYF	TGTGCCAGCACCAGAAGCAGGGGAACCGAGCAGTACTTC
many	TRBD1	TRBV7-2	TRBJ2-2	CASSSGTDTGELFF	TGTGCCAGCAGCTCGGGGACAGACACCGGGGAGCTGTTTTTT
.	.	TRBV6-2/TRBV6-3	TRBJ1-1	CASIRMGGTEAFF	TGTGCCAGCATTCGAATGGGGGGCACTGAAGCTTTCTTT
.	.	TRBV6-1	TRBJ2-1	CASSDQGAYNEQFF	TGTGCCAGCAGCGATCAGGGTGCCTACAATGAGCAGTTCTTC
.	TRBD1	TRBV20-1	TRBJ1-1	CSARAGTGQPGAEAFF	TGCAGTGCTAGAGCCGGGACAGGGCAACCTGGGGCTGAAGCTTTCTTT
.	.	TRBV28	TRBJ2-3	CASRLGDTQYF	TGTGCCAGCAGATTAGGAGATACGCAGTATTTT
.	.	TRBV9	TRBJ2-6	CASSPTLRGANVLTF	TGTGCCAGCAGCCCGACTCTCAGAGGGGCCAACGTCCTGACTTTC
few	.	TRBV2	TRBJ2-2	CASEIATGELFF	TGTGCCAGCGAAATAGCGACCGGGGAGCTGTTTTTT
.	.	TRBV4-1	TRBJ2-7	CASSQDSRTSSSYEQYF	TGCGCCAGCAGCCAAGATTCCCGGACATCGAGCTCCTACGAGCAGTACTTC
.	TRBD1	TRBV7-9	TRBJ1-2	CASSPIGQGAPAIDGYTF	TGTGCCAGCAGCCCAATCGGACAGGGGGCCCCTGCTATTGATGGCTACACCTTC
many	TRBD1	TRBV28	TRBJ2-2	CASDGTGGPGELFF	TGTGCCAGCGACGGGACAGGGGGTCCCGGGGAGCTGTTTTTT
few	.	TRBV4-3	TRBJ2-2	CASSQEAGANTGELFF	TGCGCCAGCAGCCAAGAGGCAGGGGCGAACACCGGGGAGCTGTTTTTT
.	TRBD2	TRBV7-2	TRBJ2-3	CASSWMTSGSADTQYF	TGTGCCAGCAGCTGGATGACTAGCGGGAGTGCAGATACGCAGTATTTT
many	.	TRBV2	TRBJ1-2	CASSYRSGKGYTF	TGTGCCAGCAGTTACAGGAGTGGAAAAGGCTACACCTTC
few	.	TRBV6-1	TRBJ1-5	CASMSPEVGQPQHF	TGTGCCAGCATGAGTCCCGAGGTCGGACAGCCCCAGCATTTT
few	.	TRBV7-9	TRBJ1-5	CASSPPGGGNQPQHF	TGTGCCAGCAGCCCACCCGGGGGAGGCAATCAGCCCCAGCATTTT
.	.	TRBV12-3/TRBV12-4	TRBJ2-5	CASSSSLGLAGGGTQYF	.
.	TRBD1	TRBV3-1	TRBJ2-7	CASSQAQDRDEQYF	TGTGCCAGCAGCCAAGCCCAGGACAGGGACGAGCAGTACTTC
many	.	TRBV7-8	TRBJ2-7	CASSPEGGAYEQYF	TGTGCCAGCAGCCCAGAGGGGGGCGCCTACGAGCAGTACTTC
once	TRBD1	TRBV12-3/TRBV12-4	TRBJ1-1	CAGSTGQLNTEASF	TGTGCCGGCAGTACGGGACAGCTGAACACTGAAGCTTCCTTT
once	.	TRBV19	TRBJ2-7	CASSMGVTDYEQYF	TGTGCCAGTAGTATGGGGGTCACTGACTACGAGCAGTACTTC
many	.	TRBV7-8	TRBJ2-5	CASSLASGVEETQYF	TGTGCCAGCAGCTTAGCTTCGGGGGTAGAGGAGACCCAGTACTTC
.	TRBD2	TRBV5-8	TRBJ2-2	CASSPLGLAGVYPTGELFF	TGTGCCAGCAGCCCCCTGGGACTAGCGGGAGTCTATCCGACCGGGGAGCTGTTTTTT
few	.	TRBV29-1	TRBJ1-1	CGVEKGKSTEAFF	TGCGGCGTTGAAAAAGGGAAGAGTACTGAAGCTTTCTTT
few	TRBD2	TRBV7-2	TRBJ2-1	CASSQLAGGTNEQFF	TGTGCCAGCAGCCAACTAGCGGGAGGGACCAATGAGCAGTTCTTC
many	.	TRBV7-9	TRBJ1-2	CASSLAGTDYGYTF	TGTGCCAGCAGCTTAGCGGGGACGGACTATGGCTACACCTTC
few	.	TRBV12-3/TRBV12-4	TRBJ2-6	CASSPPLTRSSSGANVLTF	TGTGCCAGCAGTCCCCCCCTCACAAGGTCGAGCTCTGGGGCCAACGTCCTGACTTTC